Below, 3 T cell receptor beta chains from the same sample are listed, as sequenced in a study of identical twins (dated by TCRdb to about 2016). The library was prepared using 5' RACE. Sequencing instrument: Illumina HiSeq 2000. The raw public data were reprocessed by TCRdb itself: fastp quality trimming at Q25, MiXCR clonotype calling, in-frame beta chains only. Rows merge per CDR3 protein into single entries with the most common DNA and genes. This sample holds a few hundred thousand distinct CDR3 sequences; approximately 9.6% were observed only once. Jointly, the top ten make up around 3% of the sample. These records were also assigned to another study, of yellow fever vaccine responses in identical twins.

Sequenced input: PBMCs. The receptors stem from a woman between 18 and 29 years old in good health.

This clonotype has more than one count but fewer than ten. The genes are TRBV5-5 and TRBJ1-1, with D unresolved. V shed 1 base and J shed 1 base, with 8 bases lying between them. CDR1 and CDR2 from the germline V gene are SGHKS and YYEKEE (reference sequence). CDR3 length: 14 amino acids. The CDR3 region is CASSLWGSNTEAFF. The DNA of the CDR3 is TGTGCCAGCAGCTTGTGGGGTTCGAACACTGAAGCTTTCTTT.

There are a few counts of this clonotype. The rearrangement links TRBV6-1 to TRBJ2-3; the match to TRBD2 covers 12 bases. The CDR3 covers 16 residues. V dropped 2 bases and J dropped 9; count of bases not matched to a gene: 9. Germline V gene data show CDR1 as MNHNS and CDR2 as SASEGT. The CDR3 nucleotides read TGTGCCAGCAGTGAAATAGCGACTAGCGGGAGTGGGACGCAGTATTTT. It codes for CASSEIATSGSGTQYF.

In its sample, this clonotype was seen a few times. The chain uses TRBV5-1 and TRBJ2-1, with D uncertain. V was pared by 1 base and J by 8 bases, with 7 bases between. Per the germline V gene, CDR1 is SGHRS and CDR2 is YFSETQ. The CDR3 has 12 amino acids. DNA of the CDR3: TGCGCCAGCAGCTTGAACCTCTATGAGCAGTTCTTC. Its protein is CASSLNLYEQFF.